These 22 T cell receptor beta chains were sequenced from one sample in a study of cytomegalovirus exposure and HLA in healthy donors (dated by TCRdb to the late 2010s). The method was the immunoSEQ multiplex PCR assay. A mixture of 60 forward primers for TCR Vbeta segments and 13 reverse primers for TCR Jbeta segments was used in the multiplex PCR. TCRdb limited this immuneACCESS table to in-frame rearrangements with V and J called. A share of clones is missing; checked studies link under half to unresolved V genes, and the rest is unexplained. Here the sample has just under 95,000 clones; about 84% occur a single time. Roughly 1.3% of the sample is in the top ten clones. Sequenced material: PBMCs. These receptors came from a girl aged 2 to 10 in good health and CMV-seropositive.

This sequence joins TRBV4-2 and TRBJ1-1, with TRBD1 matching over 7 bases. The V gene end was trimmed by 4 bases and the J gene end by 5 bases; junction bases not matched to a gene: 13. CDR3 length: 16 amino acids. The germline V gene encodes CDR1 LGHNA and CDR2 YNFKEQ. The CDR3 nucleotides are TGTGCCAGCAGCCCGACAGGGTCTAAGCGAGAGACTGAAGCTTTCTTT. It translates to CASSPTGSKRETEAFF.

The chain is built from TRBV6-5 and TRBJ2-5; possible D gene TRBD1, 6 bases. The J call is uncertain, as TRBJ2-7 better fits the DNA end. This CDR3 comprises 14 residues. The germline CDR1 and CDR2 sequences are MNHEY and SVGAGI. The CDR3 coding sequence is TGTGCCAGCAGTTATAAACAGGGTTCCTACGAGCAGTACTTC. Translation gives CASSYKQGSYEQYF.

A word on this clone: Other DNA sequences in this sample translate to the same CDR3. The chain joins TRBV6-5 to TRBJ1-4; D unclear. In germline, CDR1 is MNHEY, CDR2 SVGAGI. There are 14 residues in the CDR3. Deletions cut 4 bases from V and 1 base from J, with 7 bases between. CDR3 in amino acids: CASSFLRTNEKLFF. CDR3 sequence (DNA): TGTGCCAGCAGTTTTCTCAGAACTAATGAAAAACTGTTTTTT.

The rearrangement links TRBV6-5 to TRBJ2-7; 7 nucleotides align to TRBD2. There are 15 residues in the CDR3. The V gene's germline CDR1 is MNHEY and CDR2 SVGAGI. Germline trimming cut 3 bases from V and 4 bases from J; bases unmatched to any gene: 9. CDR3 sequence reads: CASSYHRGSLYEQYF. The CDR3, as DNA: TGTGCCAGCAGTTATCATCGCGGGAGCCTGTACGAGCAGTACTTC.

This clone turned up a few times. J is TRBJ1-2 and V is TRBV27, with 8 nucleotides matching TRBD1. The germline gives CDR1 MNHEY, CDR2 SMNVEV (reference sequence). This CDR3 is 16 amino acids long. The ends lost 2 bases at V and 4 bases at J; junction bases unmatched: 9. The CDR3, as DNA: TGTGCCAGCAGTTTAAAAGGACAGGGAGCCCCCTATGGCTACACCTTC. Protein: CASSLKGQGAPYGYTF.

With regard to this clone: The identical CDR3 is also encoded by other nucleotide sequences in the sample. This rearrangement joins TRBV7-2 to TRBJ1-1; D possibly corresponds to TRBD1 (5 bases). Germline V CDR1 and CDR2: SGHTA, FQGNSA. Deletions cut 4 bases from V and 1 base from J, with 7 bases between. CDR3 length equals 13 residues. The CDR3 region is CASSSDRNTEAFF. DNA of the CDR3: TGTGCCAGCAGCTCCGACAGGAACACTGAAGCTTTCTTT.

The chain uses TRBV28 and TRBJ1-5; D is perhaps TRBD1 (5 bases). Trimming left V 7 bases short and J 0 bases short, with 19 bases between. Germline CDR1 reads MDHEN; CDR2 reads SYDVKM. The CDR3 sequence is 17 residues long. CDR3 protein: CASIPWGGDYSNQPQHF. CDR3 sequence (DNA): TGTGCCAGCATCCCCTGGGGAGGGGACTATAGCAATCAGCCCCAGCATTTT.

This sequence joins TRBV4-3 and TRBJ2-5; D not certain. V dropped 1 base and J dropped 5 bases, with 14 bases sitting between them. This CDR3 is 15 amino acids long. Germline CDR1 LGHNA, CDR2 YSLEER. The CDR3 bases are TGCGCCAGCAGCCAAGTCGCGCGAATAGCCGAGACCCAGTACTTC. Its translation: CASSQVARIAETQYF.

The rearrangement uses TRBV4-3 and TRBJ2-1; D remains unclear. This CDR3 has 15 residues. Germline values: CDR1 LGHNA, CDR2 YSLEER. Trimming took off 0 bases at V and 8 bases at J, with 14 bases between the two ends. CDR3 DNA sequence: TGCGCCAGCAGCCAAGAACTCACCTCGATTGATGAGCAGTTCTTC. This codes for CASSQELTSIDEQFF.

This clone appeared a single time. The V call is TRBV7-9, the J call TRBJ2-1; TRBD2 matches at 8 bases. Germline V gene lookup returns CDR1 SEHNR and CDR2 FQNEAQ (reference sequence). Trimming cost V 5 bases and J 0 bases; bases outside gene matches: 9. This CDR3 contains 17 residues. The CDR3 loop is CASSPLAGLFSYNEQFF. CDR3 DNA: TGTGCCAGCAGCCCTCTAGCGGGCCTATTCTCCTACAATGAGCAGTTCTTC.

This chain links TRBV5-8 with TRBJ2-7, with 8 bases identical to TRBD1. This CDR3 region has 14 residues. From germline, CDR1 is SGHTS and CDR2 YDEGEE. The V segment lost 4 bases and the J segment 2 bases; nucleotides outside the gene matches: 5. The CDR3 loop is CASSGDRLAYEQYF. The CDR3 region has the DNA TGTGCCAGCAGCGGGGACAGGCTAGCCTACGAGCAGTACTTC.

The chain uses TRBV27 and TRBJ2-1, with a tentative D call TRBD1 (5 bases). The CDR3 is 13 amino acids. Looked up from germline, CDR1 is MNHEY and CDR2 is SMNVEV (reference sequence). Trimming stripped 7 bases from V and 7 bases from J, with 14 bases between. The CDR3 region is CASKIGVQNEQFF. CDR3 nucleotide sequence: TGTGCCAGCAAAATAGGGGTACAAAATGAGCAGTTCTTC.

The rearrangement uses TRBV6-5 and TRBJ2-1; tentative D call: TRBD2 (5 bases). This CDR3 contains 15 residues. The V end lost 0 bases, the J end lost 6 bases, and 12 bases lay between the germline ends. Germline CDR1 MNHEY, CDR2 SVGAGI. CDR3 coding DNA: TGTGCCAGCAGTTACTCCAGCGGTGGACCCAATGAGCAGTTCTTC. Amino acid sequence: CASSYSSGGPNEQFF.

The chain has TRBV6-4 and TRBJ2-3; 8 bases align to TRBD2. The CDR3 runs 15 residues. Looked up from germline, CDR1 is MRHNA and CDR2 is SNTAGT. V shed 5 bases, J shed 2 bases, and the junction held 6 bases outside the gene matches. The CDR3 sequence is CASSPGTSHTDTQYF. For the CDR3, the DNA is TGTGCCAGCAGTCCCGGGACTAGTCACACAGATACGCAGTATTTT.

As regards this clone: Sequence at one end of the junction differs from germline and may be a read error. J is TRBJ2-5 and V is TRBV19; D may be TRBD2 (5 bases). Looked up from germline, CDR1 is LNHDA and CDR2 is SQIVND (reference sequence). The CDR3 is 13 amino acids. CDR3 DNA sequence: TGTGCCAGTAGTCGAGGGCACCAGGAGACCCAGTACTTC. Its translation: CASSRGHQETQYF.

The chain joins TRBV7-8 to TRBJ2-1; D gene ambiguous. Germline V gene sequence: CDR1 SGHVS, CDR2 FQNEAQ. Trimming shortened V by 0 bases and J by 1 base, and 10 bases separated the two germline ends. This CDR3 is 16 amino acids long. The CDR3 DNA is TGTGCCAGCAGCTTAGCTAGCCGCCTTTCCTACAATGAGCAGTTCTTC. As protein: CASSLASRLSYNEQFF.

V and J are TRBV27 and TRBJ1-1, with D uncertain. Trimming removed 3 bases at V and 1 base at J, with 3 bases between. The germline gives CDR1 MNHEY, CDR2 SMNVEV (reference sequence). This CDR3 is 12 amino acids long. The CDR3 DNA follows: TGTGCCAGCAGTTTCGGGAACACTGAAGCTTTCTTT. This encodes CASSFGNTEAFF.

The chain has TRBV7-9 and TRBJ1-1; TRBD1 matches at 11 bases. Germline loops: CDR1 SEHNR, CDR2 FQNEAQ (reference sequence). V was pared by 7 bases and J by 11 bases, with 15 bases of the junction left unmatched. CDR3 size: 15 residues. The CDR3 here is CASKKGQGGLSGAFF. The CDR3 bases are TGTGCCAGCAAGAAGGGACAGGGGGGACTGAGCGGGGCTTTCTTT.

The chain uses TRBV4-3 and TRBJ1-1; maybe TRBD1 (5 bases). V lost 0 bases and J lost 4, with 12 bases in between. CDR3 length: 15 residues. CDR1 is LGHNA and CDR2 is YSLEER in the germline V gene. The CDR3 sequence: CASSQDRPGGTEAFF. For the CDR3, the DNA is TGCGCCAGCAGCCAAGATCGTCCGGGGGGCACTGAAGCTTTCTTT.

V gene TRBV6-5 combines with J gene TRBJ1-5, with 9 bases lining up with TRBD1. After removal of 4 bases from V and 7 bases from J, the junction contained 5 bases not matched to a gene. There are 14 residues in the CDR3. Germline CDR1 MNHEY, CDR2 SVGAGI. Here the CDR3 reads CASSSDRGHQPQHF. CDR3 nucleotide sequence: TGTGCCAGCAGTTCGGACAGGGGACACCAGCCCCAGCATTTT.

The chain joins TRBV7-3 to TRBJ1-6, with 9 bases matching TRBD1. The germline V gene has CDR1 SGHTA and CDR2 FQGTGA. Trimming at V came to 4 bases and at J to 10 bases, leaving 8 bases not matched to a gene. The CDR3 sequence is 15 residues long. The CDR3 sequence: CASSSVGQGRSPLHF. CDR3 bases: TGTGCCAGCAGCTCTGTTGGACAGGGGCGGTCACCCCTCCACTTT.

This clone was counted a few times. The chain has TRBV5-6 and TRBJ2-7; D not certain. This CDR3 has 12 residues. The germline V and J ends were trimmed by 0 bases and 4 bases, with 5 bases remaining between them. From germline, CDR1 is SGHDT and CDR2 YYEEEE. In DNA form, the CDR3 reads TGTGCCAGCAGCTTGGGACAATACGAGCAGTACTTC. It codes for CASSLGQYEQYF. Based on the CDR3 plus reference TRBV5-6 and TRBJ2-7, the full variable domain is DAGVTQSPTHLIKTRGQQVTLRCSPKSGHDTVSWYQQALGQGPQFIFQYYEEEERQRGNFPDRFSGHQFPNYSSELNVNALLLGDSALYLCASSLGQYEQYFGPGTRLTVT.